The rows below give T cell receptor beta chains drawn from one sample of a study of cytomegalovirus exposure and HLA in healthy donors. Sequencing was performed with immunoSEQ multiplex PCR; in TCRdb, only in-frame clones are kept and a portion is missing. Of some 140,000 clones in the sample, around 77% are singletons; the top ten hold roughly 2%. The sample was PBMCs. The receptors stem from a man aged 30 to 45 in good health and CMV-seronegative. Both conserved end residues are trimmed from each CDR3.

TRBJ2-7,TRBV2,ASSEHRATSYEQY
TRBJ2-5,TRBV27,ASSLVAGRKGETQY
TRBJ2-2,TRBV2,ASSEELAGFGELF
TRBJ2-5,TRBV5-1,ASSEHPGQGTETQY
TRBJ2-5,TRBV9,ASSGDPRAGETQY
TRBJ2-2,TRBV11-2,ASSLQPGANTGELF
TRBJ2-3,TRBV9,ASSGRGGSTDTQY
TRBJ2-5,TRBV27,ASSSWTGGMETQY
TRBJ2-1,TRBV11-2,ASSLAPEQF
TRBJ2-1,TRBV2,ASSEGEEGEQF
TRBJ2-5,TRBV5-1,ASSLGGAGSQETQY
TRBJ2-2,TRBV4-1,ASSQDRGLAGGVAGELF
TRBJ2-5,TRBV10-3,AISESRRGSDRETQY
TRBJ2-5,TRBV11-2,ASSLDGRGTRDPRGETQY
TRBJ2-1,TRBV9,ASAHPGHYPGLAGGFSYNEQF
TRBJ1-1,TRBV29-1,SGLTGMNTEAF
TRBJ2-7,TRBV29-1,SVVPGDHYEQY
TRBJ1-5,TRBV9,ASRIIGGCQPQH
TRBJ1-1,TRBV10-1,ASSEGGQGALNTEAF
TRBJ1-3,TRBV6-6,ASSSGFGFNTIY
TRBJ2-1,TRBV5-4,ASSQASSYNEQF
TRBJ1-2,TRBV6-5,ASSYGQGPGYT
TRBJ2-1,TRBV19,ASTETSDAYNEQF
TRBJ2-7,TRBV6-5,ASSYAGSYEQY
TRBJ2-1,TRBV5-5,ASSLVPGSYNEQF
TRBJ2-1,TRBV5-4,ASTFWGLAGDDEQF
TRBJ1-2,TRBV2,ASSLDRGSSYGYT
TRBJ1-1,TRBV9,ASSVSGKNTEAF
TRBJ2-1,TRBV28,ASSTPSSGNSYEQF
TRBJ2-5,TRBV2,ASTLAGAIPETQY
TRBJ2-1,TRBV30,AWSDGGSSYNEQF
TRBJ1-4,TRBV2,ASSSGTGSNEKLF
TRBJ2-3,TRBV4-2,ASSQDAATDTQY
TRBJ2-2,TRBV9,ASSPHSGTTNTGELF
TRBJ2-7,TRBV10-1,ASSEYGPSGPYEQY
TRBJ2-3,TRBV10-3,AISENRVSDTQY
TRBJ2-3,TRBV20-1,SARDLFTQY
TRBJ2-1,TRBV5-4,ASSLDTNEQF
TRBJ2-3,TRBV6-6,ASIPGALDTQY
TRBJ2-1,TRBV10-1,ASSESAGRNEQF
TRBJ2-7,TRBV11-2,ASSSSSPGYEQY
TRBJ2-1,TRBV5-1,ASSIASGPNNEQF
TRBJ2-7,TRBV7-7,ASSLDRGAEQY
TRBJ2-1,TRBV25-1,ASSGTSVRYNEQF
TRBJ2-1,TRBV5-6,GSPKRGSSYNEQF
TRBJ1-2,TRBV29-1,SAGTGDYGYT
TRBJ2-4,TRBV28,ASSTGQLAKNIQY
TRBJ2-7,TRBV6-5,ASSYSASGGHYEQY
TRBJ2-1,TRBV27,ASSYGTGGIDEQF
TRBJ2-7,TRBV6-6,ASSYRTVDEQY
TRBJ1-1,TRBV28,ASISATAGGDTEAF